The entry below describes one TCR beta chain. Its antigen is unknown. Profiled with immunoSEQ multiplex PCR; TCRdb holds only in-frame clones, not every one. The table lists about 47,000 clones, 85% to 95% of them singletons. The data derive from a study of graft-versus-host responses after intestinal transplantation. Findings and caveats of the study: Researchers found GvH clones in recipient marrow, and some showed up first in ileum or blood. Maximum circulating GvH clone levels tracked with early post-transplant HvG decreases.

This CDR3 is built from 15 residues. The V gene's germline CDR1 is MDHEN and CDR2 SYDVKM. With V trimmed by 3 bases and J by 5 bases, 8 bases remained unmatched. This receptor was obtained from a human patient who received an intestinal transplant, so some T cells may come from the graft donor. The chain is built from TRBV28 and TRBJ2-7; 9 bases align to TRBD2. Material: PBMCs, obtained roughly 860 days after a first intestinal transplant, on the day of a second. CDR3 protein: CASSFAGGRAHEQYF. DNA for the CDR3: TGTGCCAGCAGTTTTGCGGGAGGGAGGGCCCACGAGCAGTACTTC.